This TCR beta chain stems from a study of tumor and adjacent non-tumor tissue in lung cancer. At the level of the study: Histology: eleven to twelve adenocarcinoma, a couple of squamous cell carcinoma, 1 small cell lung cancer.

The library came from three nested PCR rounds adapted from ARM-PCR protocols. A single record per CDR3 protein comes from TCRdb applying MiXCR to the multiplex PCR reads. This sample has roughly 150,000 distinct CDR3 sequences, with approximately 66% found just once. The CDR3 runs 14 residues. J gave up 4 bases and V 2 bases, and 4 bases lay outside the gene matches. In germline, CDR1 is SGHDT, CDR2 YYEEEE. No cell sorting was done before RNA was extracted from the tissue. Chemotherapy-naive patients with new lung cancer underwent thoracic surgery in China, August–November 2014. The sequence derives from a man in his fifties or sixties with small cell lung cancer. Sequenced sample: lung tumor tissue. The chain recombines TRBV5-6 with TRBJ1-2, with 8 bases that match TRBD1. The CDR3 DNA is TGTGCCAGCAGCTTAGCAGGGGGCTTCTATGGCTACACCTTC. Encoded protein: CASSLAGGFYGYTF.